This TCR beta chain was retrieved from a study of T cell repertoires in cytomegalovirus infection (dated by TCRdb to about 2019). Concerning the study at large: Peptide stimulations targeted recently identified HLA-C-restricted CMV epitopes, whose presentation resists viral immunomodulation, together with well-studied HLA-B-restricted epitopes. The HLA type of each donor mattered for the analysis, because public TCR beta signatures pointed to carriage of CMV infection along with the matching HLA type.

This specimen's treatment or condition label, interpreted: in vitro stimulation with specific CMV peptide epitopes to enrich CMV-specific T cells. A word on this clonotype: The antigen it binds to is not known. No base quality values were provided; no much bigger clone lies one nucleotide off.

V drops 5 bases and J drops 6 bases, leaving 15 bases in between. The germline V gene encodes CDR1 SGHDT and CDR2 YYEEEE. Spanning cysteine to phenylalanine, the CDR3 consists of 14 amino acids. This entry keeps only the CDR3 DNA: 42 bases, framed from base 1. TCRdb lists the instrument as Illumina HiSeq 1500. TCRdb trimmed the raw reads at Q25, called clones with MiXCR and kept productive beta chains. Each entry is one CDR3 protein sequence, shown with its most common DNA and genes. Within this sample are around 710,000 distinct CDR3 sequences, with 25% to 30% of them counted one time only. Around 12% of the sample is in the top ten clones. What the authors observed across the whole study: Cumulative frequency of public TCR beta family members discriminated carriers of CMV infection plus the relevant HLA type in this cohort and an independent approximately 360-donor cohort. The ex vivo response was dominated by HLA-C-restricted CMV-specific TCR beta clonotypes, which also provided the single most frequent clonotype in two of eight donors.

This receptor was taken from a human donor in good health (CMV status not recorded). Some clones in this sample may be carry-over from other donors' samples. Source: cultured CD8+ T cells from PBMCs, taken from culture after CMV antigen stimulation. The chain was built from TRBV5-6 and TRBJ1-5; TRBD1 is possibly the D segment (5 matching bases). The CDR3 is CASSYSGAGQPQHF. The DNA is TGTGCCAGCAGTTACTCCGGGGCGGGTCAGCCCCAGCATTTT.